The 21 T cell receptor beta chains below were found in one sample sequenced in a study of T cell changes during pregnancy in multiple sclerosis. Here immunoSEQ multiplex PCR was the method, and the copy in TCRdb shows in-frame clones only, minus some. Found here are 38,000 or so clones, about 94% of them singletons; the top ten hold 0.3% to 0.45%. Sequencing used CD4+ T cells from peripheral blood mononuclear cells, obtained in the second trimester of pregnancy. The receptors derive from a female donor with multiple sclerosis, enrolled in a pregnancy study.

The chain has TRBV18 and TRBJ2-5, with a possible D match to TRBD1 (6 bases). V lost 2 bases and J 5 bases, leaving 9 bases between the germline ends. This CDR3 is 13 amino acids long. CDR1 and CDR2 from the germline V gene are KGHSH and LQKENI. The CDR3: CASSPSGVETQYF. The CDR3 DNA is TGTGCCAGCTCACCATCAGGGGTGGAGACCCAGTACTTC. Full variable domain (rest looked up from reference TRBV18 and TRBJ2-5): NAGVMQNPRHLVRRRGQEARLRCSPMKGHSHVYWYRQLPEEGLKFMVYLQKENIIDESGMPKERFSAEFPKEGPSILRIQQVVRGDSAAYFCASSPSGVETQYFGPGTRLLVL.

In DNA form, the CDR3 reads TGTGCCAGCAGTAGACACGGACTAGCGACCCAAGAGACCCAGTACTTC. Amino acid sequence: CASSRHGLATQETQYF. The V call is TRBV28, the J call TRBJ2-5; TRBD2 matches at 9 bases. From germline, CDR1 is MDHEN and CDR2 SYDVKM. The CDR3 consists of 16 residues. The V gene end was trimmed by 5 bases and the J gene end by 1 base; junction bases not matched to a gene: 8.

The genes are TRBV5-5 and TRBJ1-2; 7 bases map to TRBD1. The CDR3 length is 15 residues. With 2 bases clipped from V and 7 bases from J, the junction kept 11 bases outside the gene matches. Germline V gives CDR1 SGHKS, CDR2 YYEKEE (reference sequence). The CDR3 sequence is CASSLVPTGASGYTF. Here the CDR3 DNA reads TGTGCCAGCAGCTTAGTACCCACAGGGGCGAGTGGCTACACCTTC.

The chain links TRBV7-2 to TRBJ2-7; the D is unclear. The CDR3 loop spans 15 amino acids. Germline CDR1 SGHTA, CDR2 FQGNSA. Trimming removed 10 bases from V and 0 bases from J, with 19 bases in between. This CDR3 reads CANTTESPSSYEQYF. CDR3 in DNA: TGTGCCAACACAACCGAAAGTCCTTCCTCCTACGAGCAGTACTTC.

This chain connects TRBV5-6 to TRBJ1-2, with D possibly being TRBD1 (6 bases). The CDR3 spans 17 residues. Trimming stripped 0 bases from V and 3 bases from J, with 18 bases between. Germline CDR1 is SGHDT and CDR2 is YYEEEE. The CDR3 is CASSLELGAPLDYGYTF. The CDR3 nucleotides read TGTGCCAGCAGCTTGGAGCTGGGGGCCCCACTCGACTATGGCTACACCTTC.

The chain joins TRBV2 to TRBJ2-2; TRBD1 matches at 7 bases. There are 15 residues in the CDR3. Germline CDR1 reads SNHLY; CDR2 reads FYNNEI. The V segment lost 6 bases and the J segment 1 base; nucleotides outside the gene matches: 5. The CDR3 bases are TGTGCCAGCAGCGGGACAGTAAAGAACACCGGGGAGCTGTTTTTT. This encodes CASSGTVKNTGELFF.

The rearrangement joins TRBV28 to TRBJ2-1, with 7 positions matching TRBD2. This CDR3 contains 16 residues. V dropped 5 bases and J dropped 7; count of bases not matched to a gene: 14. Germline V gene lookup returns CDR1 MDHEN and CDR2 SYDVKM. This chain's CDR3 is CASSPPLGGSQNEQFF. DNA for the CDR3: TGTGCCAGCAGTCCCCCCCTGGGCGGGAGTCAGAATGAGCAGTTCTTC.

The gene calls are TRBV7-2 and TRBJ2-7; D might be TRBD1 (6 bases). The CDR3 is made up of 14 amino acids. Germline loops: CDR1 SGHTA, CDR2 FQGNSA. The germline V and J ends were trimmed by 1 base and 2 bases, with 9 bases remaining between them. The CDR3 is CASSLGQAAYEQYF. The CDR3 DNA reads as TGTGCCAGCAGCTTAGGACAGGCCGCCTACGAGCAGTACTTC.

The chain links TRBV5-1 to TRBJ1-2; tentatively, D is TRBD1 (5 bases). Trimming shortened V by 0 bases and J by 8 bases, and 17 bases separated the two germline ends. The CDR3 runs 15 residues. From germline, CDR1 is SGHRS and CDR2 YFSETQ. The CDR3 region has the DNA TGCGCCAGCAGCTTGGGTGGCAGGGAAGGTGGAGGCTACACCTTC. Protein sequence: CASSLGGREGGGYTF.

The CDR3 here is CASSSILDDSLTF. In DNA, the CDR3 is TGCGCCAGCAGCTCAATACTTGACGACAGTCTCACCTTC. This chain connects TRBV5-1 to TRBJ1-2, with D possibly TRBD1 on 5 matching bases. The CDR3 is 13 residues long. Trimming took off 3 bases at V and 13 bases at J, with 19 bases between the two ends. Germline V gene data show CDR1 as SGHRS and CDR2 as YFSETQ.

The chain joins TRBV28 to TRBJ2-5, with a weak D call TRBD2 (5 bases). The CDR3 runs 13 residues. Trimming removed 3 bases at V and 7 bases at J, with 12 bases between. Germline CDR1 reads MDHEN; CDR2 reads SYDVKM. This CDR3 reads CASSFRGPGTQYF. The CDR3 DNA sequence: TGTGCCAGCAGTTTTCGAGGGCCCGGGACCCAGTACTTC. Supplemented by reference TRBV28 and TRBJ2-5, the full variable domain reads DVKVTQSSRYLVKRTGEKVFLECVQDMDHENMFWYRQDPGLGLRLIYFSYDVKMKEKGDIPEGYSVSREKKERFSLILESASTNQTSMYLCASSFRGPGTQYFGPGTRLLVL.

The V call is TRBV15, the J call TRBJ2-6; D is undetermined. The germline CDR1 and CDR2 sequences are LNHNV and YYDKDF (reference sequence). The V end was cut by 1 base, the J end by 1 base, with 5 bases between. This CDR3 spans 15 amino acids. In nucleotides, the CDR3 is TGTGCCACCAGCAGAGCAGGATCTGGGGCCAACGTCCTGACTTTC. It encodes CATSRAGSGANVLTF.

This chain links TRBV12-5 with TRBJ2-7; TRBD1 matches at 7 bases. In germline, CDR1 is LGHNT, CDR2 FRNRAP. This CDR3 comprises 15 residues. The V gene end was trimmed by 6 bases and the J gene end by 3 bases; junction bases not matched to a gene: 11. CDR3 loop: CASGSDRVLGYEQYF. The DNA for the CDR3 is TGTGCTAGTGGATCTGACAGGGTTCTCGGCTACGAGCAGTACTTC.

The chain employs TRBV5-4 and TRBJ1-2; D is possibly TRBD1 (5 bases). V gave up 0 bases and J gave up 4 bases, with 13 bases separating them. Germline loops: CDR1 SGHNT, CDR2 YYREEE (reference sequence). The CDR3 totals 15 residues. CDR3 DNA: TGTGCCAGCAGCTTGGGTCAGGGAAGCCCCTATGGCTACACCTTC. Its protein is CASSLGQGSPYGYTF. The full variable domain, in which reference TRBV5-4 and TRBJ1-2 provide the parts outside the CDR3, is ETGVTQSPTHLIKTRGQQVTLRCSSQSGHNTVSWYQQALGQGPQFIFQYYREEENGRGNFPPRFSGLQFPNYSSELNVNALELDDSALYLCASSLGQGSPYGYTFGSGTRLTVV.

V gene TRBV27 combines with J gene TRBJ2-1; 8 bases map to TRBD1. The CDR3 spans 15 residues. V shed 6 bases and J 6 bases; nucleotides not matched to a gene: 10. The germline CDR1 and CDR2 sequences are MNHEY and SMNVEV (reference sequence). The CDR3 region is CASRIGQGGINEQFF. In nucleotides, the CDR3 is TGTGCCAGCAGAATTGGACAGGGAGGAATCAATGAGCAGTTCTTC.

The chain employs TRBV19 and TRBJ1-2; D unresolved. Deletions cut 5 bases from V and 4 bases from J, with 20 bases between. Germline V CDR1 and CDR2: LNHDA, SQIVND (reference sequence). The CDR3 sequence is 16 residues long. The CDR3 DNA reads as TGTGCCAGTAGTGTCTCCCCGGCCGCGTCGGGCTATGGCTACACCTTC. Translation: CASSVSPAASGYGYTF.

The V call is TRBV7-9, the J call TRBJ2-7; 8 nucleotides line up with TRBD1. V lost 5 bases, J lost 1 base, and 4 bases stayed unmatched. The CDR3 has 14 residues. From germline, CDR1 is SEHNR and CDR2 FQNEAQ (reference sequence). The CDR3 sequence is CASSRQGLSYEQYF. DNA for the CDR3: TGTGCCAGCAGCCGACAGGGGCTTTCCTACGAGCAGTACTTC.

This chain joins TRBV2 and TRBJ1-3; 8 bases align to TRBD1. J gave up 2 bases and V 4 bases, and 1 base lay outside the gene matches. The CDR3 extends over 14 amino acids. CDR1 is SNHLY and CDR2 is FYNNEI in the germline V gene. CDR3 DNA sequence: TGTGCCAGCAGTGGACAGGGGCCTGGAAACACCATATATTTT. It codes for CASSGQGPGNTIYF.

This chain links TRBV4-3 with TRBJ2-7; 9 bases are a match to TRBD1. Losses at the gene ends were 1 base for V and 2 bases for J; bases not matched to a gene: 9. The CDR3 extends over 17 amino acids. From germline, CDR1 is LGHNA and CDR2 YSLEER. The CDR3 sequence: CASSQGLGQGGAYEQYF. The CDR3, as DNA: TGCGCCAGCAGCCAAGGACTGGGACAGGGAGGTGCCTACGAGCAGTACTTC.

The rearrangement links TRBV5-1 to TRBJ2-1; tentatively, D is TRBD2 (5 bases). This CDR3 contains 14 residues. V was cut by 0 bases and J by 8 bases, with 12 bases left in between. Germline V lookup: CDR1 SGHRS, CDR2 YFSETQ. CDR3 protein: CASSLDQARDEQFF. The DNA of the CDR3 is TGCGCCAGCAGCTTGGACCAGGCGAGGGATGAGCAGTTCTTC.

The chain recombines TRBV20-1 with TRBJ2-5; the match to TRBD2 covers 7 bases. V was pared by 5 bases and J by 5 bases, with 2 bases of the junction left unmatched. The CDR3 sequence is 11 residues long. Germline V CDR1 and CDR2: DFQATT, SNEGSKA (reference sequence). CDR3 sequence reads: CSAGEGETQYF. Written as DNA, the CDR3 is TGCAGTGCTGGGGAGGGGGAGACCCAGTACTTC.